Below are 22 T cell receptor beta chains sequenced from a single sample in a study of blood T cell repertoires in COVID-19. Assay used: immunoSEQ multiplex PCR; TCRdb lists only in-frame clones, some missing. The table lists some 200,000 clones, less than 85% of them singletons. The specimen sequenced was peripheral blood. These receptors came from a woman in her 70s with acute or convalescent COVID-19.

The chain has TRBV29-1 and TRBJ2-5, with a weak D call TRBD1 (6 bases). Trimming cost V 7 bases and J 4 bases, with 13 bases left between them. CDR1 and CDR2 (germline): SQVTM, ANQGSEA. The CDR3 runs 12 residues. This CDR3 reads CSAAGDPETQYF. In nucleotides, the CDR3 is TGCAGCGCTGCAGGGGACCCAGAGACCCAGTACTTC.

The table lists this clone with a few counts. The genes are TRBV24-1 and TRBJ2-5; the match to TRBD1 covers 7 bases. Germline loops: CDR1 KGHDR, CDR2 SFDVKD. Losses at the gene ends were 4 bases for V and 10 bases for J; bases not matched to a gene: 17. The CDR3 contains 16 residues. Here the CDR3 reads CATSETTGLGGAGQYF. The CDR3 coding sequence is TGTGCCACCAGTGAAACGACAGGGCTCGGCGGCGCTGGCCAGTACTTC.

The genes are TRBV5-1 and TRBJ1-5, with D tentatively TRBD1 (6 bases). Trimming stripped 2 bases from V and 6 bases from J, with 15 bases between. The CDR3 sequence is 15 residues long. In germline, CDR1 is SGHRS, CDR2 YFSETQ. The CDR3 is CASSLSGALGQPQHF. CDR3 bases: TGCGCCAGCAGCTTATCAGGGGCTCTCGGTCAGCCCCAGCATTTT.

The chain employs TRBV3-1 (or the pseudogene TRBV3-2) and TRBJ2-5; D might be TRBD1 (5 bases). Trimming stripped 0 bases from V and 5 bases from J, with 10 bases between. CDR3 size: 14 residues. The germline V gene has CDR1 LGHDT and CDR2 YNNKEL (reference sequence). Here the CDR3 DNA reads TGTGCCAGCAGCCAAGATCCAGGGCGGGAGACCCAGTACTTC. Protein sequence: CASSQDPGRETQYF.

The rearrangement links TRBV10-1 to TRBJ2-3; 8 bases are shared with TRBD1. The germline CDR1 and CDR2 sequences are WNHNN and SYGVQD (reference sequence). There are 15 residues in the CDR3. The J segment lost 5 bases and the V segment lost 3 bases, leaving 7 bases of the junction unmatched. The DNA for the CDR3 is TGCGCCAGCAGTGACCCAGGGGGCATAGGAGATACGCAGTATTTT. Its translation is CASSDPGGIGDTQYF.

The chain's CDR3 is CASSLAGGSNYGYTF. As DNA, the CDR3 is TGTGCCAGCAGCTTAGCAGGGGGCTCAAACTATGGCTACACCTTC. V is TRBV7-2 and J is TRBJ1-2; 7 bases line up with TRBD1. The trim removed 0 bases at V and 2 bases at J, leaving 3 bases unmatched. CDR1 and CDR2 (germline): SGHTA, FQGNSA. The CDR3 runs 15 residues.

This chain connects TRBV6-5 to TRBJ1-6, with TRBD1 as a possible D gene (5 bases). CDR1 is MNHEY and CDR2 is SVGAGI in the germline V gene. This CDR3 region has 15 residues. The V and J ends lost 1 base and 9 bases respectively, with 13 bases between them. CDR3 residues: CASSYFAREGSPLHF. The CDR3 bases are TGTGCCAGCAGTTACTTCGCCAGGGAAGGTTCACCCCTCCACTTT.

J is TRBJ1-2 and V is TRBV4-1; D possibly corresponds to TRBD1 (6 bases). This CDR3 contains 14 residues. CDR1 is MGHRA, CDR2 YSYEKL, per germline. Trimming removed 4 bases at V and 8 bases at J, with 17 bases between. DNA of the CDR3: TGCGCCAGCAGCCTGTCTGGGGGCTCCTGGGGCTACACCTTC. It specifies CASSLSGGSWGYTF.

The chain combines TRBV7-8 with TRBJ2-7, with D uncertain. This CDR3 is 11 amino acids long. Trimming removed 5 bases at V and 4 bases at J, with 6 bases between. Germline CDR1 SGHVS, CDR2 FQNEAQ. The CDR3 bases are TGTGCCAGCAGCCTTGAGTACGAGCAGTACTTC. It codes for CASSLEYEQYF.

The chain recombines TRBV27 with TRBJ2-5, with TRBD1 matching 7 bases. The CDR3 has 12 amino acids. The germline gives CDR1 MNHEY, CDR2 SMNVEV (reference sequence). V trimming: 6 bases; J trimming: 5 bases; junction bases outside the gene matches: 3. The CDR3 spells CASRTGTETQYF. The DNA for the CDR3 is TGTGCCAGCAGGACAGGGACGGAGACCCAGTACTTC.

This clone appeared once. This rearrangement joins TRBV12-3 or TRBV12-4 to TRBJ1-5, with D possibly being TRBD1 (5 bases). The CDR3 is 13 residues long. V was cut by 5 bases and J by 5 bases, with 10 bases left in between. CDR3 bases: TGTGCCAGCAGTCTGCAGGGTTATCAGCCCCAGCATTTT. As protein: CASSLQGYQPQHF.

The rearrangement links TRBV6-1 to TRBJ1-2; D may be TRBD1 (6 bases). This CDR3 spans 13 amino acids. V dropped 3 bases and J dropped 8 bases, with 13 bases sitting between them. Germline V gene sequence: CDR1 MNHNS, CDR2 SASEGT. The CDR3 DNA is TGTGCCAGCAGTGACCCGGACAGTCGGGGCTACACCTTC. It codes for CASSDPDSRGYTF.

This clone was recorded a few times. The rearrangement links TRBV6-5 to TRBJ2-2, with 7 nucleotides matching TRBD1. CDR1 and CDR2 (germline): MNHEY, SVGAGI. V trimming: 7 bases; J trimming: 5 bases; junction bases outside the gene matches: 10. This CDR3 spans 15 amino acids. The CDR3 sequence is CASTTRQGRTGELFF. The CDR3 DNA reads TGTGCCAGCACTACAAGACAGGGACGAACCGGGGAGCTGTTTTTT.

This chain's CDR3 is CASSPNPDRATNEKLFF. The CDR3 DNA follows: TGTGCCAGTAGCCCAAACCCCGACCGGGCAACTAATGAAAAACTGTTTTTT. The chain recombines TRBV19 with TRBJ1-4; no clear D. Germline CDR1 LNHDA, CDR2 SQIVND (reference sequence). This CDR3 comprises 17 residues. Deletions cut 6 bases from V and 0 bases from J, with 17 bases between.

The chain carries TRBV9 and TRBJ2-5; no reliable D call. Trimming stripped 0 bases from V and 5 bases from J, with 8 bases between. The CDR3 is 13 amino acids. Germline V gene sequence: CDR1 SGDLS, CDR2 YYNGEE. DNA for the CDR3: TGTGCCAGCAGCGTAGCCGGTTACGAGACCCAGTACTTC. Translation gives CASSVAGYETQYF. Complete variable domain (other parts from reference TRBV9 and TRBJ2-5): DSGVTQTPKHLITATGQRVTLRCSPRSGDLSVYWYQQSLDQGLQFLIQYYNGEERAKGNILERFSAQQFPDLHSELNLSSLELGDSALYFCASSVAGYETQYFGPGTRLLVL.

The V and J genes are TRBV19 and TRBJ2-2, with 7 bases identical to TRBD2. The CDR3 is made up of 15 amino acids. Germline assignment: CDR1 LNHDA and CDR2 SQIVND (reference sequence). V was pared by 2 bases and J by 1 base, with 1 base of the junction left unmatched. CDR3 DNA: TGTGCCAGTAGTATATTAGCGGGGAACACCGGGGAGCTGTTTTTT. As protein: CASSILAGNTGELFF.

The gene calls are TRBV3-1 (or the pseudogene TRBV3-2) and TRBJ1-6; 8 bases line up with TRBD1. Trimming at V came to 1 base and at J to 9 bases, leaving 8 bases not matched to a gene. The CDR3 length is 16 residues. The V gene's germline CDR1 is LGHDT and CDR2 YNNKEL (reference sequence). DNA of the CDR3: TGTGCCAGCAGCCAAGCTTCCGGGACAGGAGCTTCACCCCTCCACTTT. Its translation is CASSQASGTGASPLHF.

The V and J genes are TRBV6-5 and TRBJ1-4, with TRBD1 matching 10 bases. Per germline, CDR1 MNHEY and CDR2 SVGAGI. J was trimmed by 7 bases and V by 8 bases; bases with no gene match: 4. This CDR3 region has 13 residues. The CDR3 sequence: CASLGQGGEKLFF. The CDR3 nucleotides read TGTGCCAGCCTTGGACAGGGGGGTGAAAAACTGTTTTTT.

This chain links TRBV19 with TRBJ1-6, with D possibly being TRBD1 (5 bases). The CDR3 loop spans 14 amino acids. Deletions cut 3 bases from V and 6 bases from J, with 9 bases between. Germline lookup yields CDR1 LNHDA and CDR2 SQIVND (reference sequence). The CDR3 region is CASSIQGSNSPLHF. The CDR3 region has the DNA TGTGCCAGTAGTATTCAGGGTTCTAATTCACCCCTCCACTTT.

This clone turned up a few times. CDR3 sequence: CASSFSAGAGSYEQYV. The CDR3 bases are TGTGCCAGCAGTTTTTCAGCGGGGGCCGGCTCCTACGAGCAGTACGTC. This chain uses TRBV2 with TRBJ2-7; TRBD2 matches at 8 bases. The trim removed 5 bases at V and 0 bases at J, leaving 9 bases unmatched. The CDR3 length is 16 residues. Germline V gene sequence: CDR1 SNHLY, CDR2 FYNNEI.

The chain joins TRBV5-1 to TRBJ2-2; TRBD2 agrees at 7 bases. CDR1 and CDR2 from the germline V gene are SGHRS and YFSETQ. J was trimmed by 0 bases and V by 6 bases; bases with no gene match: 8. The CDR3 is 16 residues long. This chain's CDR3 is CASIAGAGTNTGELFF. CDR3 sequence (DNA): TGCGCCAGCATTGCGGGAGCGGGGACGAACACCGGGGAGCTGTTTTTT.

The chain has TRBV12-5 and TRBJ2-5, with 8 bases aligning to TRBD1. This CDR3 has 16 amino acids. Trimming removed 3 bases from V and 5 bases from J; junction bases left unmatched: 11. Germline V gene data show CDR1 as LGHNT and CDR2 as FRNRAP. DNA of the CDR3: TGTGCTAGTGGTTTAAACCCCGCAGGGGGCGTTGAGACCCAGTACTTC. Amino acids: CASGLNPAGGVETQYF.